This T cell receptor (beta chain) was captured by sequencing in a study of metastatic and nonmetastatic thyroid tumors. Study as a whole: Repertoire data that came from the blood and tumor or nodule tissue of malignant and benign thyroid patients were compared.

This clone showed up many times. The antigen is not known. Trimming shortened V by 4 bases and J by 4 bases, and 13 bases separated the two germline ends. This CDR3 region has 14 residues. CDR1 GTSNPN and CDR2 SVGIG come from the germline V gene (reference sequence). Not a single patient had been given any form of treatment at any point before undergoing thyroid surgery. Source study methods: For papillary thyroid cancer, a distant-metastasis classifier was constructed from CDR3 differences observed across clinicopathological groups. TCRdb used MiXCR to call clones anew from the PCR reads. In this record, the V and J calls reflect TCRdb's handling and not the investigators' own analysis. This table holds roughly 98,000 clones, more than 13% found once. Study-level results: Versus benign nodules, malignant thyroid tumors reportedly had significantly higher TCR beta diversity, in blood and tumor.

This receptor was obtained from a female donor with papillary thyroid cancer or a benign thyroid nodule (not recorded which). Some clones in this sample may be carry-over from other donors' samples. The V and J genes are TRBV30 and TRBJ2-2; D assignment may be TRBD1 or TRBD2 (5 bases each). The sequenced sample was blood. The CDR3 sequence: CAWNVVRGTGELFF. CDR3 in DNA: TGTGCCTGGAATGTCGTGAGGGGCACCGGGGAGCTGTTTTTT.